This TCR beta chain was obtained from a study of cytomegalovirus exposure and HLA in healthy donors. The table lists this clone with a count of one. The junction differs from germline at one of its ends, possibly a read error. Assay used: immunoSEQ multiplex PCR; TCRdb lists only in-frame clones, some missing. The sample records under 250,000 clones, over 80% being singletons. Germline V CDR1 and CDR2: GTSNPN, SVGIG (reference sequence). The CDR3 runs to 11 residues. The sequence was obtained from a woman aged 18 to 35 in good health and CMV-seronegative. The J gene is TRBJ1-1, the V gene TRBV30; D gene unclear. The sample comprised PBMCs. The CDR3 region has the DNA TGTGCCTGGGGGCCGAACCCTGAAGCTTTCTTT. Protein product: CAWGPNPEAFF.